This passage covers 14 T cell receptor beta chains from one sample sequenced in a study of monozygotic twins with inflammatory bowel disease. TCRdb reprocessed the 5' RACE reads and keeps a single row for each CDR3 protein, giving no DNA. Listed are 350,000 to 500,000 distinct CDR3 sequences; about 2.3% falls within the top ten. Input material: blood. Receptor source: a human donor with ulcerative colitis or Crohn's disease, or a healthy co-twin of an affected twin (not recorded which).

This chain links TRBV7-9 with TRBJ2-3; TCRdb gives TRBD1 as the D gene, but with no DNA this cannot be confirmed. Germline-derived CDR1 and CDR2 are SEHNR and FQNEAQ (reference sequence). The CDR3 loop spans 15 amino acids. CDR3 loop: CASSLSGQSTDTQYF.

The CDR3 protein is CAIGQGAAFNTDTQYF. The gene calls are TRBV28 and TRBJ2-3; checking the TCRdb D call of TRBD1 is not possible without DNA. The CDR3 is 16 residues long. Looked up from germline, CDR1 is MDHEN and CDR2 is SYDVKM.

The chain has TRBV24-1 and TRBJ2-1; TCRdb returns TRBD1, unconfirmable since there is no DNA. CDR1 is KGHDR and CDR2 is SFDVKD in the germline V gene. The CDR3 spans 16 residues. CDR3 residues: CATSQYQGSRYNEQFF.

CDR3 protein: CASSMSRGHEKLFF. This sequence joins TRBV6-1 and TRBJ1-4; TCRdb indicates TRBD1, and absent DNA this call remains unverified. CDR3 length: 14 amino acids. Germline-derived CDR1 and CDR2 are MNHNS and SASEGT.

The V gene is TRBV7-9, the J gene TRBJ2-2; TCRdb's D gene call, TRBD1, goes unchecked for lack of DNA. Germline V CDR1 and CDR2: SEHNR, FQNEAQ (reference sequence). The length of the CDR3 is 15 residues. CDR3 protein: CASSLGQGMTGELFF.

The V call is TRBV5-1, the J call TRBJ2-7; absent DNA, TCRdb's TRBD1 call cannot be checked. Germline V gives CDR1 SGHRS, CDR2 YFSETQ. The CDR3 is 15 residues long. This CDR3 is CASSWGDREYYEQYF.

The chain uses TRBV5-1 and TRBJ2-1; TCRdb proposes TRBD2, but this gene call is untestable without DNA. Looked up from germline, CDR1 is SGHRS and CDR2 is YFSETQ. This CDR3 contains 15 residues. CDR3 amino acids: CASSGTGLGYNEQFF.

J is TRBJ2-1 and V is TRBV7-3; TCRdb gives TRBD2 as the D gene, but with no DNA this cannot be confirmed. Germline V lookup: CDR1 SGHTA, CDR2 FQGTGA. The CDR3 has 14 residues. The CDR3 here is CASGLLAGYNEQFF.

The chain combines TRBV6-5 with TRBJ1-1. The length of the CDR3 is 15 residues. CDR1 MNHEY and CDR2 SVGAGI come from the germline V gene. The CDR3 sequence is CASSYSFGGGTEAFF.

The V and J genes are TRBV18 and TRBJ2-7; lacking DNA, the TRBD2 call made by TCRdb goes unchecked. Germline V gene lookup returns CDR1 KGHSH and CDR2 LQKENI. This CDR3 is 16 amino acids long. The CDR3 protein is CASSPQLAGDVNEQYF.

This sequence joins TRBV14 and TRBJ2-1; TCRdb indicates TRBD2, and absent DNA this call remains unverified. CDR3 length: 14 residues. Germline V lookup: CDR1 SGHDN, CDR2 FVKESK. CDR3 sequence: CASSQTLAYNEQFF.

The rearrangement links TRBV7-2 to TRBJ2-7; TCRdb reports TRBD2, a call that lacks DNA to check it against. This CDR3 has 14 residues. CDR1 and CDR2 (germline): SGHTA, FQGNSA. The CDR3 reads CASSLSVRASEQYF.

The chain recombines TRBV5-1 with TRBJ2-1; absent DNA, TCRdb's TRBD2 call cannot be checked. This CDR3 has 16 residues. Germline V gives CDR1 SGHRS, CDR2 YFSETQ. CDR3 residues: CASSQIPGDSGSKVFF.

This chain links TRBV24-1 with TRBJ2-2. There are 14 residues in the CDR3. The germline CDR1 and CDR2 sequences are KGHDR and SFDVKD. This chain's CDR3 is CATSAPGHSGELFF.